This passage covers 10 T cell receptor beta chains from one sample sequenced in a study of shared clonotypes between healthy human individuals. Assay used: immunoSEQ multiplex PCR; TCRdb lists only in-frame clones, some missing. This table holds about 1.1 million clones, around 77% found once. The sequencing input was memory CD4+ T cells from PBMCs. As for subset: CD45RA-negative fraction. These receptors originate from a man younger than 35 in good health. Some clones in this sample may be carry-over from other donors' samples.

This chain's CDR3 is CASSSRASYNEQFF. In DNA, the CDR3 is TGTGCCAGCAGCTCCCGGGCCTCCTACAATGAGCAGTTCTTC. This chain links TRBV7-2 with TRBJ2-1, with unresolved D. Deletions cut 4 bases from V and 0 bases from J, with 7 bases between. The CDR3 contains 14 residues. CDR1 and CDR2 (germline): SGHTA, FQGNSA.

The chain has TRBV4-3 and TRBJ2-5; D gene unclear. The CDR3 contains 13 residues. Germline values: CDR1 LGHNA, CDR2 YSLEER. Trimming removed 1 base from V and 5 bases from J, with 8 bases in between. CDR3: CASSQGIDETQYF. DNA for the CDR3: TGCGCCAGCAGCCAAGGAATAGACGAGACCCAGTACTTC.

The V and J genes are TRBV7-2 and TRBJ2-4; D is perhaps TRBD2 (5 bases). The CDR3 loop spans 18 amino acids. Trimming removed 2 bases from V and 0 bases from J, with 17 bases in between. Germline CDR1 and CDR2: SGHTA and FQGNSA. The CDR3 here is CASSLRTVGPIAKNIQYF. CDR3 nucleotides: TGTGCCAGCAGCTTAAGGACTGTGGGCCCAATAGCCAAAAACATTCAGTACTTC.

The CDR3 coding sequence is TGTGCCAGCAGCGGCCAGGGTTTTACGGGCGAGCAGTTCTTC. Translated, it gives CASSGQGFTGEQFF. The chain joins TRBV9 to TRBJ2-1; TRBD1 is a possible D gene (5 bases). Trimming removed 3 bases from V and 10 bases from J, with 17 bases in between. Per the germline V gene, CDR1 is SGDLS and CDR2 is YYNGEE. The CDR3 consists of 14 residues.

This clone was seen a handful of times. The DNA for the CDR3 is TGTGCCAGCACCCCCTCCGGGGGCGGTCAGACCCAGTACTTC. It codes for CASTPSGGGQTQYF. The genes are TRBV2 and TRBJ2-5; D could derive from TRBD1 or TRBD2 (6 bases each). The length of the CDR3 is 14 residues. The germline CDR1 and CDR2 sequences are SNHLY and FYNNEI. V gave up 7 bases and J gave up 6 bases, with 18 bases separating them.

This sequence joins TRBV11-3 and TRBJ2-5; D not resolved. The CDR3 is made up of 12 amino acids. V lost 5 bases and J lost 5, with 9 bases in between. Germline V CDR1 and CDR2: SGHNT, YENEEA. This chain's CDR3 is CASSETRETQYF. As DNA, the CDR3 is TGTGCCAGCAGCGAAACGAGGGAGACCCAGTACTTC.

V and J are TRBV7-7 and TRBJ2-7, with 8 bases lining up with TRBD1. From germline, CDR1 is SSHAT and CDR2 FNYEAQ (reference sequence). The V and J ends lost 4 bases and 1 base, in that order; junction bases with no gene match: 6. The CDR3 is 15 residues long. This CDR3 is CASSYHWDRSYEQYF. DNA of the CDR3: TGTGCCAGCAGCTACCACTGGGACAGGTCCTACGAGCAGTACTTC. Using reference TRBV7-7 and TRBJ2-7 for the parts outside the CDR3, the full variable domain is GAGVSQSPRYKVTKRGQDVTLRCDPISSHATLYWYQQALGQGPEFLTYFNYEAQPDKSGLPSDRFSAERPEGSISTLTIQRTEQRDSAMYRCASSYHWDRSYEQYFGPGTRLTVT.

V and J are TRBV7-8 and TRBJ2-6, with D possibly being TRBD2 (5 bases). CDR3 length equals 16 residues. CDR1 and CDR2 (germline): SGHVS, FQNEAQ. The germline V and J ends were trimmed by 3 bases and 0 bases, with 9 bases remaining between them. Written as DNA, the CDR3 is TGTGCCAGCAGCTTTGGACTTTTCTCTGGGGCCAACGTCCTGACTTTC. Translated, it gives CASSFGLFSGANVLTF.

The chain carries TRBV4-2 and TRBJ2-5; 10 bases match TRBD2. With the DNA end fitting TRBJ2-7 better, the J assignment may be wrong. Germline-derived CDR1 and CDR2 are LGHNA and YNFKEQ. The CDR3 contains 18 residues. CDR3 sequence: CASSQDRGLAGDSYEQYF. The DNA for the CDR3 is TGTGCCAGCAGCCAAGATAGGGGGCTAGCGGGAGATTCCTACGAGCAGTACTTC.

The chain's CDR3 is CASSRQGGKSNQPQHF. The CDR3 DNA reads as TGCGCCAGCAGTCGTCAGGGAGGGAAAAGCAATCAGCCCCAGCATTTT. V gene TRBV10-2 combines with J gene TRBJ1-5; perhaps TRBD1 as D (5 bases). This CDR3 has 16 amino acids. The V end was cut by 5 bases, the J end by 1 base, with 15 bases between. The germline V gene has CDR1 WSHSY and CDR2 SAAADI.